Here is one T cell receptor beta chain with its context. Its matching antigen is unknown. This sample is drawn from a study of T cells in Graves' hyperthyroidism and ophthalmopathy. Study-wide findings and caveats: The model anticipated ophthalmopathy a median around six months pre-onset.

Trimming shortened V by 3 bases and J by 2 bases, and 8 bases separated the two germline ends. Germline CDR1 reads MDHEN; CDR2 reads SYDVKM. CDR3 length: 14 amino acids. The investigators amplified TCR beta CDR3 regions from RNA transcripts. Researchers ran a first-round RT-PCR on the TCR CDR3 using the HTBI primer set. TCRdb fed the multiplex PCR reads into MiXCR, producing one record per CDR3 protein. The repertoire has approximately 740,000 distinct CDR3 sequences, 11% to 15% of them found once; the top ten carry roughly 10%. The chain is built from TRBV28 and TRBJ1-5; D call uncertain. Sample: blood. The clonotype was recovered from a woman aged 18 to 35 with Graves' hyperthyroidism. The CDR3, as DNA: TGTGCCAGCAGTTTTATTCTGGGCAATCAGCCCCAGCATTTT. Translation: CASSFILGNQPQHF.